The next 23 T cell receptor beta chains were all read from a single sample in a study of CD8+ T cells in alopecia areata. Reverse transcription of extracted RNA yielded cDNA, which provided the sequencing template. Sequencing was performed with immunoSEQ multiplex PCR; in TCRdb, only in-frame clones are kept and a portion is missing. This sample has 150,000 to 250,000 clones, with 58% found just once. The treatment here: oral pan-JAK inhibitor, 5-10 mg twice daily. The sample here was CD4+ T cells sorted from blood, taken at week 24, from a patient treated with tofacitinib. The receptors were gathered from a human donor with alopecia areata.

The chain recombines TRBV19 with TRBJ2-6; 9 bases align to TRBD2. V gave up 3 bases and J gave up 0 bases; unmatched junction bases: 6. Germline values: CDR1 LNHDA, CDR2 SQIVND (reference sequence). This CDR3 is built from 18 residues. CDR3 amino acids: CASSIGPSGASGANVLTF. Written as DNA, the CDR3 is TGTGCCAGTAGTATCGGTCCTAGCGGGGCCTCTGGGGCCAACGTCCTGACTTTC.

The J gene is TRBJ1-2, the V gene TRBV15; perhaps TRBD1 as D (5 bases). The germline V and J ends were trimmed by 0 bases and 7 bases, with 15 bases remaining between them. Germline values: CDR1 LNHNV, CDR2 YYDKDF (reference sequence). This CDR3 contains 15 residues. The CDR3 here is CATSRDAGTGRGYTF. CDR3 bases: TGTGCCACCAGCAGAGATGCCGGGACGGGCCGTGGCTACACCTTC.

CDR3 sequence: CASSEVEGNEQFF. The CDR3 DNA reads as TGTGCCAGCAGTGAAGTAGAGGGTAACGAGCAGTTCTTC. The chain has TRBV2 and TRBJ2-1; D is perhaps TRBD2 (5 bases). Germline assignment: CDR1 SNHLY and CDR2 FYNNEI. Trimming stripped 1 base from V and 10 bases from J, with 11 bases between. This CDR3 spans 13 amino acids.

The J gene is TRBJ1-2, the V gene TRBV6-1, with unresolved D. Germline-derived CDR1 and CDR2 are MNHNS and SASEGT. The CDR3 sequence is 14 residues long. Between the trimmed V and J ends, which lost 3 bases and 0 bases, there was a span of 8 bases. The CDR3 loop is CASSDLSTNYGYTF. DNA of the CDR3: TGTGCCAGCAGTGATTTATCCACTAACTATGGCTACACCTTC.

DNA for the CDR3: TGTGCCAGTAGTATAGGACAAACTAGCACAGATACGCAGTATTTT. Its translation is CASSIGQTSTDTQYF. The chain carries TRBV19 and TRBJ2-3, with no clear D. CDR3 length equals 15 residues. With 1 base removed from V and 0 bases from J, the gap between germline ends came to 8 bases. CDR1 is LNHDA and CDR2 is SQIVND in the germline V gene (reference sequence).

The chain links TRBV9 to TRBJ1-6; weak D call: TRBD1 (5 bases). The CDR3 sequence is 15 residues long. CDR1 and CDR2 (germline): SGDLS, YYNGEE. Deletions cut 2 bases from V and 13 bases from J, with 19 bases between. The CDR3 DNA reads as TGTGCCAGCAGCGTCAGAGGGGTCCAGGATGGGCCCCTCCACTTT. Residues: CASSVRGVQDGPLHF.

CDR3: CATSRGLQGTNEKLFF. DNA for the CDR3: TGTGCCACCAGCAGAGGCCTACAGGGAACTAATGAAAAACTGTTTTTT. J is TRBJ1-4 and V is TRBV15, with D perhaps matching TRBD1 (6 bases). Trimming pared 1 base from V and 1 base from J, leaving 10 bases between. This CDR3 spans 16 amino acids. The germline gives CDR1 LNHNV, CDR2 YYDKDF (reference sequence). Together with reference TRBV15 and TRBJ1-4, the CDR3 gives the full variable domain: DAMVIQNPRYQVTQFGKPVTLSCSQTLNHNVMYWYQQKSSQAPKLLFHYYDKDFNNEADTPDNFQSRRPNTSFCFLDIRSPGLGDTAMYLCATSRGLQGTNEKLFFGSGTQLSVL.

The chain recombines TRBV5-4 with TRBJ1-1; no definite D call. CDR1 is SGHNT, CDR2 YYREEE, per germline (reference sequence). Deletions cut 0 bases from V and 0 bases from J, with 9 bases between. This CDR3 is 15 amino acids long. The DNA of the CDR3 is TGTGCCAGCAGCTTGGACGGAGGAGTGAACACTGAAGCTTTCTTT. Encoded protein: CASSLDGGVNTEAFF.

The CDR3 bases are TGCAGCGTTAAGGCTAGCGGGGCTTCCTACAATGAGCAGTTCTTC. It encodes CSVKASGASYNEQFF. The V call is TRBV29-1, the J call TRBJ2-1; 9 bases match TRBD2. Germline lookup yields CDR1 SQVTM and CDR2 ANQGSEA. Trimming took 5 bases from V and 1 from J; bases not matched to a gene: 6. This CDR3 region has 15 residues.

This chain connects TRBV4-1 to TRBJ2-6; D is unclear. With 8 bases removed from V and 0 bases from J, the gap between germline ends came to 11 bases. CDR3 length equals 15 residues. Germline CDR1 is MGHRA and CDR2 is YSYEKL. The CDR3 region has the DNA TGCGCCAGCGCCGGTCTCCTCTCTGGGGCCAACGTCCTGACTTTC. Translation gives CASAGLLSGANVLTF.

This clone has a handful of counts. This rearrangement joins TRBV7-6 to TRBJ2-1; TRBD1 aligns across 9 bases. Per germline, CDR1 SGHVS and CDR2 FNYEAQ. CDR3 length equals 15 residues. Trimming cost V 4 bases and J 0 bases; bases outside gene matches: 1. DNA for the CDR3: TGTGCCAGCAGCTCGACAGGGGGCTCCTACAATGAGCAGTTCTTC. Translated, it gives CASSSTGGSYNEQFF.

This clone was picked up a small number of times. The chain couples TRBV30 to TRBJ1-5; no clear D. The CDR3 is made up of 13 amino acids. Trimming removed 1 base from V and 1 base from J, with 5 bases in between. Per germline, CDR1 GTSNPN and CDR2 SVGIG (reference sequence). CDR3 amino acids: CAWSGKSNQPQHF. In DNA, the CDR3 is TGTGCCTGGAGTGGTAAAAGCAATCAGCCCCAGCATTTT.

On this clone itself: Other DNA sequences from this sample encode an identical CDR3 as well. The genes are TRBV28 and TRBJ2-1, with a possible D match to TRBD2 (6 bases). The CDR3 sequence is 11 residues long. Trimming stripped 6 bases from V and 9 bases from J, with 9 bases between. CDR1 and CDR2 (germline): MDHEN, SYDVKM. DNA for the CDR3: TGTGCCAGCAGCTCGCGGGGTGAGCAGTTCTTC. Its translation: CASSSRGEQFF.

This CDR3 is CASSPTNVDRDYGYTF. The CDR3 DNA is TGTGCCAGCAGCCCGACTAACGTAGACAGGGACTATGGCTACACCTTC. The V gene is TRBV4-2, the J gene TRBJ1-2, with TRBD1 matching 7 bases. The CDR3 is 16 residues long. Trimming at V came to 4 bases and at J to 3 bases, leaving 11 bases not matched to a gene. Germline V gene data show CDR1 as LGHNA and CDR2 as YNFKEQ.

The chain carries TRBV27 and TRBJ2-5; 7 nucleotides match TRBD1. With V trimmed by 1 base and J by 2 bases, 1 base remained unmatched. The CDR3 spans 14 residues. Germline assignment: CDR1 MNHEY and CDR2 SMNVEV (reference sequence). DNA for the CDR3: TGTGCCAGCAGTTTATACAGGGGTCAAGAGACCCAGTACTTC. It codes for CASSLYRGQETQYF.

The chain combines TRBV30 with TRBJ1-1; possible D gene TRBD1, 6 bases. V lost 4 bases and J 2 bases, leaving 14 bases between the germline ends. Germline loops: CDR1 GTSNPN, CDR2 SVGIG (reference sequence). This CDR3 has 14 residues. The CDR3: CAWTIRGVNTEAFF. CDR3 bases: TGTGCCTGGACGATCAGGGGCGTTAACACTGAAGCTTTCTTT.

Turning to this clone: A read error may be the cause here, since a much bigger clone is one base away. V gene TRBV4-2 combines with J gene TRBJ2-7; D is ambiguous. V lost 0 bases and J lost 0, with 12 bases in between. Germline CDR1 reads LGHNA; CDR2 reads YNFKEQ. The CDR3 totals 16 residues. The CDR3 sequence: CASSQDWAASSYEQYF. The CDR3 bases are TGTGCCAGCAGCCAAGATTGGGCGGCCAGCTCCTACGAGCAGTACTTC.

The chain joins TRBV4-1 to TRBJ2-7; 7 bases match TRBD1. V dropped 5 bases and J dropped 1; count of bases not matched to a gene: 5. This CDR3 region has 14 residues. CDR1 and CDR2 (germline): MGHRA, YSYEKL. CDR3 loop: CASSREQGSYEQYF. The CDR3 DNA follows: TGCGCCAGCAGCAGGGAACAGGGGTCCTACGAGCAGTACTTC.

This clone was seen just once. The CDR3 coding sequence is TGTGCCTGGAGCGGGACAGGGGGCATGGAGACCCAGTACTTC. The encoded protein is CAWSGTGGMETQYF. This sequence joins TRBV30 and TRBJ2-5, with 12 bases identical to TRBD1. Looked up from germline, CDR1 is GTSNPN and CDR2 is SVGIG (reference sequence). J gave up 5 bases and V 3 bases, and 4 bases lay outside the gene matches. The CDR3 is 14 residues long.

The chain is built from TRBV5-1 and TRBJ2-1, with D perhaps TRBD2 (6 bases). V was cut by 2 bases and J by 0 bases, with 9 bases left in between. Germline lookup yields CDR1 SGHRS and CDR2 YFSETQ. There are 15 residues in the CDR3. The CDR3 sequence is CASSFSGRSYNEQFF. In DNA, the CDR3 is TGCGCCAGCAGCTTTAGCGGCCGCTCCTACAATGAGCAGTTCTTC. The full variable domain, its missing parts supplied by reference TRBV5-1 and TRBJ2-1, is KAGVTQTPRYLIKTRGQQVTLSCSPISGHRSVSWYQQTPGQGLQFLFEYFSETQRNKGNFPGRFSGRQFSNSRSEMNVSTLELGDSALYLCASSFSGRSYNEQFFGPGTRLTVL.

The chain is built from TRBV14 and TRBJ2-1; 8 bases align to TRBD1. Germline V gene data show CDR1 as SGHDN and CDR2 as FVKESK. V lost 4 bases and J lost 2; bases outside the gene matches: 4. The CDR3 spans 15 residues. This CDR3 reads CASSPLDRAYNEQFF. Here the CDR3 DNA reads TGTGCCAGCAGCCCACTGGACAGGGCCTACAATGAGCAGTTCTTC.

Here the CDR3 reads CASSLEGYGYTF. CDR3 bases: TGTGCCAGCAGTTTAGAGGGGTATGGCTACACCTTC. This chain uses TRBV28 with TRBJ1-2; tentative D call: TRBD1 (5 bases). Germline CDR1 reads MDHEN; CDR2 reads SYDVKM. This CDR3 is built from 12 residues. Deletions cut 2 bases from V and 5 bases from J, with 6 bases between.

This clone turned up a few times. This chain links TRBV7-8 with TRBJ2-3; either TRBD1 or TRBD2 may supply D (5 bases each). Germline V CDR1 and CDR2: SGHVS, FQNEAQ. CDR3 length: 14 residues. V shed 2 bases and J shed 1 base, with 7 bases lying between them. As DNA, the CDR3 is TGTGCCAGCAGCTTAAGAGGGGGCACAGATACGCAGTATTTT. It encodes CASSLRGGTDTQYF.